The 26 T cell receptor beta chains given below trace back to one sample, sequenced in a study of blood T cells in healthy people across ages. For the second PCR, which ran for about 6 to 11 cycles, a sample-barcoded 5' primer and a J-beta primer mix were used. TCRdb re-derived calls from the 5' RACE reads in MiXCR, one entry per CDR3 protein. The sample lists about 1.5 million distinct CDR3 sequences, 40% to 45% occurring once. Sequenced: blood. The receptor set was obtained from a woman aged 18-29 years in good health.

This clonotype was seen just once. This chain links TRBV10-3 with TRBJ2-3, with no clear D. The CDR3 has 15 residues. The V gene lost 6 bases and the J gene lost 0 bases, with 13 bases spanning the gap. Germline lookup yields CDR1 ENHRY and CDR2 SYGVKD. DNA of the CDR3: TGTGCCATCAGCCCGTCCGGTGGGAGCACAGATACGCAGTATTTT. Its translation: CAISPSGGSTDTQYF.

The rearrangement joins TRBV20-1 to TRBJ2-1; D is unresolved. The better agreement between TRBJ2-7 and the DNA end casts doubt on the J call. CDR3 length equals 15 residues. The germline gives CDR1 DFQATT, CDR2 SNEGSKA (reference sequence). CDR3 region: CSASGSAPSYNEQYF. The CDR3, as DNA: TGCAGTGCTAGCGGTTCCGCACCCTCCTACAATGAGCAGTACTTC.

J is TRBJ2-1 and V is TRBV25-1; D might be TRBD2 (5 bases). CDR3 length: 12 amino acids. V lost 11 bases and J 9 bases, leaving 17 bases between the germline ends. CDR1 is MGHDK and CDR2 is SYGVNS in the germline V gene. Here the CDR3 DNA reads TGTGCCGAGGGTTACCAGCCTGCTGAGCAGTTCTTC. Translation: CAEGYQPAEQFF.

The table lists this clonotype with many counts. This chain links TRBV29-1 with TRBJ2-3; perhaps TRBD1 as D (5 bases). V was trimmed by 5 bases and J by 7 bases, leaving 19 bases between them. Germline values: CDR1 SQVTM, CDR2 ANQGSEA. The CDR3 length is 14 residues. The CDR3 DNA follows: TGCAGCGTTCCGGACACCGGACACAGATATACGCAGTATTTT. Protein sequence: CSVPDTGHRYTQYF.

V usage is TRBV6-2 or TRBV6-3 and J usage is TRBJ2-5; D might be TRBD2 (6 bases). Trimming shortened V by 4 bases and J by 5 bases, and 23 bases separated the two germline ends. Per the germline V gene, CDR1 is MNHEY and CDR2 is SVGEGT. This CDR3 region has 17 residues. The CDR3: CASSFPRGATSRETQYF. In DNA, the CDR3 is TGTGCCAGCAGTTTCCCTCGCGGGGCGACATCGCGGGAGACCCAGTACTTC.

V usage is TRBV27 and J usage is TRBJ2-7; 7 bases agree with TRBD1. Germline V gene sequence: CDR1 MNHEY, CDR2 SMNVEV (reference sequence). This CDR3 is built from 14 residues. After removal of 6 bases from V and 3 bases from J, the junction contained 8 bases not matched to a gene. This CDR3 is CASRLLDRDYEQYF. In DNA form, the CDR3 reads TGTGCCAGCAGGCTGCTCGACAGGGACTACGAGCAGTACTTC.

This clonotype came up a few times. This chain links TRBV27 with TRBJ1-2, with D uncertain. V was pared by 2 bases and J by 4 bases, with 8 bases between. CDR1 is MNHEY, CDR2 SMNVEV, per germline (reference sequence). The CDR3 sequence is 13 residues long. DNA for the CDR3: TGTGCCAGCAGTTTACGGCATTCCTATGGCTACACCTTC. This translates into CASSLRHSYGYTF.

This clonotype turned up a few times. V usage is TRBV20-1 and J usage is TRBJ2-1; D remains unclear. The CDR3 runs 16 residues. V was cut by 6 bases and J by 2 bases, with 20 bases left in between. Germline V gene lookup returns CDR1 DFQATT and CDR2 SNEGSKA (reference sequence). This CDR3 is CSARPRQLQTYNEQFF. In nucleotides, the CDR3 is TGCAGTGCCAGACCTAGACAACTGCAAACCTACAATGAGCAGTTCTTC.

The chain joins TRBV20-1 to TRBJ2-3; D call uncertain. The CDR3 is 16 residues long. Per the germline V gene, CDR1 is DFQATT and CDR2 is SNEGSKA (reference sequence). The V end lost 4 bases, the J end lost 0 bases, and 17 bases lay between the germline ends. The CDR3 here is CSAKPLGWGSTDTQYF. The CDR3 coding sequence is TGCAGTGCTAAGCCCCTCGGGTGGGGAAGCACAGATACGCAGTATTTT.

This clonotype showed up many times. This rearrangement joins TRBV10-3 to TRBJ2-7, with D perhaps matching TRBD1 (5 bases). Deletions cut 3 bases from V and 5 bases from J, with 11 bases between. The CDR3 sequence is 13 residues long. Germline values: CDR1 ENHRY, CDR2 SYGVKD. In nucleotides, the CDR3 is TGTGCCATCAGTGAAGGGGTATCTCACGAGCAGTACTTC. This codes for CAISEGVSHEQYF.

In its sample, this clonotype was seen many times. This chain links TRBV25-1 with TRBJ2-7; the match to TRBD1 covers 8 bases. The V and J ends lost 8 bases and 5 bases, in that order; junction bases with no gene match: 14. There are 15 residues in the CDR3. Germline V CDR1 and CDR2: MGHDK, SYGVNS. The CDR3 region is CASLRDRSRGHEQYF. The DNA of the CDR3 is TGTGCCAGCCTACGGGACAGGAGCCGTGGCCACGAGCAGTACTTC.

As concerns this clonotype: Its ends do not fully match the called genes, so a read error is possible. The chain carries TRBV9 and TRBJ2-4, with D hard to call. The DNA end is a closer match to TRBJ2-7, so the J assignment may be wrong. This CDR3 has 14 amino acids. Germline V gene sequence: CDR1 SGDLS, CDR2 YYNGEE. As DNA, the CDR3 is TGTGTCAGCAGCGTCAGAGAAGTAACCTACGAGCAGTACTTC. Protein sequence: CVSSVREVTYEQYF.

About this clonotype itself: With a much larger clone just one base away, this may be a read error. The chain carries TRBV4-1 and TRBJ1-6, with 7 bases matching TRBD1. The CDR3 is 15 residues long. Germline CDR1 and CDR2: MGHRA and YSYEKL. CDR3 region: CASSRVTGRDSPPHF. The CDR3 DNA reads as TGCGCCAGCAGCCGAGTGACAGGGAGGGATTCACCCCCCCACTTT.

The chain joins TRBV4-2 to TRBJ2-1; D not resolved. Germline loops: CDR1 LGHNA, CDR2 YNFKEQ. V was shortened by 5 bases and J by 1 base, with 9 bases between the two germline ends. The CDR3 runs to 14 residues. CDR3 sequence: CASSGMKSYNEQFF. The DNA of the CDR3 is TGTGCCAGCAGCGGGATGAAATCCTACAATGAGCAGTTCTTC.

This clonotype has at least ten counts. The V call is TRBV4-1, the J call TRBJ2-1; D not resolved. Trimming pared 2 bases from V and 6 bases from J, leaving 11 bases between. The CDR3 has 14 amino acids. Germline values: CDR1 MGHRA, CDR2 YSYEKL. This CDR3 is CASSQSAGFNEQFF. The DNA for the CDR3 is TGCGCCAGCAGCCAATCCGCCGGGTTCAATGAGCAGTTCTTC.

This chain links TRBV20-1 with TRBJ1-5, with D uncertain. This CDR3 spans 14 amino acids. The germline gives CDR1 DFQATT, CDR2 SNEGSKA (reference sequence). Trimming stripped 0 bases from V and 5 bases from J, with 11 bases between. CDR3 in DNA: TGCAGTGCTAGAGATCGGTCAGGTTATCAGCCCCAGCATTTT. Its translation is CSARDRSGYQPQHF.

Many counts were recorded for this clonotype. The CDR3 spells CSAGGGLFTNYGYTF. The CDR3 DNA reads as TGCAGTGCCGGGGGGGGACTCTTTACTAACTATGGCTACACCTTC. The chain has TRBV20-1 and TRBJ1-2; D might be TRBD1 (5 bases). V was clipped by 6 bases and J by 0 bases, with 17 bases between them. The CDR3 loop spans 15 amino acids. From germline, CDR1 is DFQATT and CDR2 SNEGSKA (reference sequence).

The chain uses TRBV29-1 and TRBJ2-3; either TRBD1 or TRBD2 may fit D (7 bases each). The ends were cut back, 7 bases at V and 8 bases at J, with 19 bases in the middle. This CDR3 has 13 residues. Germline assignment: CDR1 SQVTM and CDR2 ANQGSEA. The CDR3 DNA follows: TGCAGCGGGGGTACAGGGGAGGGTGGTACGCAGTATTTT. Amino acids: CSGGTGEGGTQYF.

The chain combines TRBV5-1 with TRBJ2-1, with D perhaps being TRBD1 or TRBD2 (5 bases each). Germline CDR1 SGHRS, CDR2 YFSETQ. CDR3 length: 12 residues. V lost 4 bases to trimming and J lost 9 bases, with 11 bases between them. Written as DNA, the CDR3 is TGCGCCAGCAGCAGAGGGGTAACTGAGCAGTTCTTC. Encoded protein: CASSRGVTEQFF.

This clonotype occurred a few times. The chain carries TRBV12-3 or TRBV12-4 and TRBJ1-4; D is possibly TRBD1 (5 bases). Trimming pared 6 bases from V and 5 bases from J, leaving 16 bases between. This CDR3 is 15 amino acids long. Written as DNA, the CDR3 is TGTGCCAGCAGCCCCGACAGTTCCTTGAATGAAAAACTGTTTTTT. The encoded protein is CASSPDSSLNEKLFF.

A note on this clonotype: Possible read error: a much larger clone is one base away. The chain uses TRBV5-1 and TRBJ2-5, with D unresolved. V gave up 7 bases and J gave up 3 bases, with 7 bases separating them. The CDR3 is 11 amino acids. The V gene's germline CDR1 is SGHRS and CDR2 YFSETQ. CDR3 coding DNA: TGCGCCAGCGGCTGGGAAGAGACCCAGTACTTC. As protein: CASGWEETQYF.

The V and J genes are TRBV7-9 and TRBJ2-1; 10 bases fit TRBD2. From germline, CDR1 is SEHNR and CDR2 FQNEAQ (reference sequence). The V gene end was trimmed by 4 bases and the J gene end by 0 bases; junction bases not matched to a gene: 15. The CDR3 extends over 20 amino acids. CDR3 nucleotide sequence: TGTGCCAGCAGCTCCTGGCCTCCTAGCGGGAGTCGGAGCTCCTACAATGAGCAGTTCTTC. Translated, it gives CASSSWPPSGSRSSYNEQFF. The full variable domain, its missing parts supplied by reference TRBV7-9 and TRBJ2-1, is DTGVSQNPRHKITKRGQNVTFRCDPISEHNRLYWYRQTLGQGPEFLTYFQNEAQLEKSRLLSDRFSAERPKGSFSTLEIQRTEQGDSAMYLCASSSWPPSGSRSSYNEQFFGPGTRLTVL.

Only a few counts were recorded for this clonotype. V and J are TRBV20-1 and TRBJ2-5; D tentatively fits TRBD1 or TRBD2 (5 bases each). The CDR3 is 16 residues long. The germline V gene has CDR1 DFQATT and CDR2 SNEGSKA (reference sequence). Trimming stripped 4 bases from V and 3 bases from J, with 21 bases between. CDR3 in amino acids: CSATSETGRQEETQYF. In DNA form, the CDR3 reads TGCAGTGCTACATCGGAAACGGGACGGCAAGAAGAGACCCAGTACTTC.

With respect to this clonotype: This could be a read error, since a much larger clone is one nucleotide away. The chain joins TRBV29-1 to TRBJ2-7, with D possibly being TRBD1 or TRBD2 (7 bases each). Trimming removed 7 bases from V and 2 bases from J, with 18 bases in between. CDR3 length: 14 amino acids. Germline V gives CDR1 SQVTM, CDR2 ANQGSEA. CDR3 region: CSARGGTKTYEQYF. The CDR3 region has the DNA TGCAGCGCCAGGGGGGGGACCAAAACCTACGAGCAGTACTTC.

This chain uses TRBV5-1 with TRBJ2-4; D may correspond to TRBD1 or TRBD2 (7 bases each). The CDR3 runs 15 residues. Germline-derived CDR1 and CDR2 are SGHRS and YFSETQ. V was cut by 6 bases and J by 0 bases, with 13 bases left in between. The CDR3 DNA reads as TGCGCCAGCACCTCAGGGGGGGTAGCCAAAAACATTCAGTACTTC. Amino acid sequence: CASTSGGVAKNIQYF.

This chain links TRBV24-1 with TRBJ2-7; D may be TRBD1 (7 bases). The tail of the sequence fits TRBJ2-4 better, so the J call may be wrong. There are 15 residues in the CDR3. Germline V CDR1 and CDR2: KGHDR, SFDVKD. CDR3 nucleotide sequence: TGTGCCACCAGTGACACCCGACAGGGAGGAAACATTCAGTACTTC. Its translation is CATSDTRQGGNIQYF.